This T cell receptor (beta chain) stems from a study of ipilimumab plus nivolumab after autologous stem cell transplantation. The CDR3 has 13 amino acids. With 7 bases removed from V and 1 base from J, the gap between germline ends came to 10 bases. From germline, CDR1 is MNHEY and CDR2 SVGAGI. Method: immunoSEQ multiplex PCR; TCRdb's copy keeps in-frame clones and lacks some. This table has 15,000 to 20,000 clones, roughly four fifths appearing once. The V gene is TRBV6-5, the J gene TRBJ1-1; D is perhaps TRBD1 (6 bases). The TCR sequence derives from a male donor with diffuse large B-cell lymphoma. This sample comprised PBMCs, obtained in a trial of ipilimumab plus nivolumab as post-transplant consolidation. The CDR3: CASIPRGNTEAFF. The CDR3 bases are TGTGCCAGCATCCCCAGGGGGAACACTGAAGCTTTCTTT.